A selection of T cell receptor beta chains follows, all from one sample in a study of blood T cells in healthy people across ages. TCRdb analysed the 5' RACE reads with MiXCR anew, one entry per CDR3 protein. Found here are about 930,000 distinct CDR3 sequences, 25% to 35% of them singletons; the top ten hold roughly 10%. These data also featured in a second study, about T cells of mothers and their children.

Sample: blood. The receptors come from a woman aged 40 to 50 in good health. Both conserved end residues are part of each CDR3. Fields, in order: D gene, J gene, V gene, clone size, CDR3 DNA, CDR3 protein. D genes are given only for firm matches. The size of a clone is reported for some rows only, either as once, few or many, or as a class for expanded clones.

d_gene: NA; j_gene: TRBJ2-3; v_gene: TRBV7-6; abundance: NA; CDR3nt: TGTGCCAGCAGTCAAGACCCGGGGGGCACAGATACGCAGTATTTT; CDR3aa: CASSQDPGGTDTQYF
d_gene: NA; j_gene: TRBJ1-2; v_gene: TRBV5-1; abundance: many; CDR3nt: TGCGCCAGCAGCTTGGATACAGACAACTATGGCTACACCTTC; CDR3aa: CASSLDTDNYGYTF
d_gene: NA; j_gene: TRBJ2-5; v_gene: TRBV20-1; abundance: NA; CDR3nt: TGCAGTGCTAGAGATCTAGTTGGATCCGGAGAGACCCAGTACTTC; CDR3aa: CSARDLVGSGETQYF
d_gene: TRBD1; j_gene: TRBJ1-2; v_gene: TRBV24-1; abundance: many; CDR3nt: TGTGCCACCAGTGATCCCGGGACAGGGACCGGCTACACCTTC; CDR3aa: CATSDPGTGTGYTF
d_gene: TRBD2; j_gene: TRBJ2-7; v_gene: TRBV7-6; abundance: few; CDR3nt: TGTGCCAGCAGCCGGACTAGCGGAACCTACAATGAGCAGTACTTC; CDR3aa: CASSRTSGTYNEQYF
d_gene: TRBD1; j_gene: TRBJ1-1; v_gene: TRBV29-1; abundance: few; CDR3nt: TGCGGCGGGACAGGGGGCGTCGGATTCCCGAACACTGAAGCTTTCTTT; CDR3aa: CGGTGGVGFPNTEAFF
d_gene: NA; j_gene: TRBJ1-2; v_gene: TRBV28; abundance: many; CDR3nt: TGTGCCAGCAGTTTTCGAACAGCAGTACCCTATGGCTACACCTTC; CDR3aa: CASSFRTAVPYGYTF
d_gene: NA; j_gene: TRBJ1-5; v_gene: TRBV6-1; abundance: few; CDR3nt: TGTGCCAGCAGACCGGGACTCGGCAATCAGCCCCAGCATTTT; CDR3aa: CASRPGLGNQPQHF
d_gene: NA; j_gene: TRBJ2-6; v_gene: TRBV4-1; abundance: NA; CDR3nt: NA; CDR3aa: CPSSQAFGSGANVRTF
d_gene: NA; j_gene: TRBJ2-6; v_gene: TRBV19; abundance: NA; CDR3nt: NA; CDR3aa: CASTWGTGANVRTF
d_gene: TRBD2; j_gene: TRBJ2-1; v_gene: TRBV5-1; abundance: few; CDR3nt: TGTGCCAGCAGTCTGGGACTAGCGGGGGTCTACAATGAGCAGTTCTTC; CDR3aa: CASSLGLAGVYNEQFF
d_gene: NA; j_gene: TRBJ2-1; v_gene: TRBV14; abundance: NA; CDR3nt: TGTGCCAGCAGCCAAGAACCGCCGACCTACAATGAGCAGTTCTTC; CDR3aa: CASSQEPPTYNEQFF
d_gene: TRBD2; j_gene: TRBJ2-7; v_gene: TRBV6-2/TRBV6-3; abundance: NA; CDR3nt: TGTGCCAGCTCGAGGACTAGCGACTACGGGCAGTACTTC; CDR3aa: CASSRTSDYGQYF
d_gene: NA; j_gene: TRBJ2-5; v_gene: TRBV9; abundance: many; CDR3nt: TGTGCCAGCAGCGCCGCCTTAACAGGGTTCCGGGAGACCCAGTACTTC; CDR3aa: CASSAALTGFRETQYF
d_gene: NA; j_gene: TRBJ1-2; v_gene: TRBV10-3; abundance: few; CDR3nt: TGTGCCATCAGTGACCAGGGAGCCTTAGCTAACTATGGCTACATCTTC; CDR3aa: CAISDQGALANYGYIF
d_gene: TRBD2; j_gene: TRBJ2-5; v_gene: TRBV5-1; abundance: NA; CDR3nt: TGCGCCAGCAGACCCGGGACTAGACAAGAGACCCAGTACTTC; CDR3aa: CASRPGTRQETQYF
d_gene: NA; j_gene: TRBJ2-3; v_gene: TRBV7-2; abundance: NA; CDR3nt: TGTACCAGCAGCCTAACCCTTGGGGCGCAGTATTTT; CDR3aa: CTSSLTLGAQYF
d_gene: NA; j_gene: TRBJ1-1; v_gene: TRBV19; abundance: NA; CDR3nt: TGTGCCAGTAGTATAGGCGGACATATGAACACTGAAGCTTTCTTT; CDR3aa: CASSIGGHMNTEAFF
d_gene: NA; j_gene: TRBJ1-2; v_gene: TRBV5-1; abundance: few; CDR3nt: TGCGCCAGCAGCTTGGACAGGAGTACCGATTTCTATGGCTACACCTTC; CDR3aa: CASSLDRSTDFYGYTF
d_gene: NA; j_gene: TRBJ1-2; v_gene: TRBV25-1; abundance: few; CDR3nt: TGTGCCAGCAGTGATGTCAGCCCGAATGGCTACACCTTC; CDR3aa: CASSDVSPNGYTF
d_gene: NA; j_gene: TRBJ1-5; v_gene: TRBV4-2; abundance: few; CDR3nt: TGTGCCAGCAGCTTAGATAGGACAGTTTCTCAGCCCCAGCATTTT; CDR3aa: CASSLDRTVSQPQHF
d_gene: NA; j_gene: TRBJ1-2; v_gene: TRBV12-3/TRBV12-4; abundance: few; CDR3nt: TGTGCCAGCAGTTTATCCTCGGCCCGATACTATGGCTACACCTTC; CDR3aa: CASSLSSARYYGYTF
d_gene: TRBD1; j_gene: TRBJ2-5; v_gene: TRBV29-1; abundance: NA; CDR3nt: TGCAGCGTTGAAGAGGGTGGTGGTGGGACAGGGGAGTTGGAGACCCAGTACTTC; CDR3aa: CSVEEGGGGTGELETQYF
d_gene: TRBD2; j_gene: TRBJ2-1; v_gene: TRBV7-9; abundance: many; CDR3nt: TGTGCCAGCAGCTTAGTTCTAGCGGGGGACAATGAGCAGTTCTTC; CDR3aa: CASSLVLAGDNEQFF
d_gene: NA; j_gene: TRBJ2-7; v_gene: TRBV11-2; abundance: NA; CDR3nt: TGTGCCAACAGCAAAACGGACCTCTACGAGCAGTACTTC; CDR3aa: CANSKTDLYEQYF
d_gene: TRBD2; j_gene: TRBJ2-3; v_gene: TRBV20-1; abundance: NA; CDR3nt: TGCAGTGCCAGAGGAGTAGCGGGAAACCCAGATACGCAGTATTTT; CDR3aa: CSARGVAGNPDTQYF
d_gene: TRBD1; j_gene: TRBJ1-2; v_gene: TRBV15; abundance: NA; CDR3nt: TGTGCCACCAGCATAGGGGACAGGGACTATGGCTACACCTTC; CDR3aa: CATSIGDRDYGYTF
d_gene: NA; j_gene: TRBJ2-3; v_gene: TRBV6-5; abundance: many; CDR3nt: TGTGCCAGCAGGGGGGCTGGCACAGATACGCAGTATTTT; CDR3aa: CASRGAGTDTQYF
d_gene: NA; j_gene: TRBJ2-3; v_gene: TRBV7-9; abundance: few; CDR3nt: TGTGCCAGCAGCTCCACCCAAAACTTCACAGATACGCAGTATTTT; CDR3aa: CASSSTQNFTDTQYF
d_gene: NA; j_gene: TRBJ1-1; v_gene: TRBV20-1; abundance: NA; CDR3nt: TGCAGTGCTGGGCGGCGGGGGAAGACTGAAGCTTTCTTT; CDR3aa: CSAGRRGKTEAFF
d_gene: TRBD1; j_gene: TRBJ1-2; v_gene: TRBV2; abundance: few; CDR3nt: TGTGCCAGCAGTTGGGACAGCCCCCCTTACACCTTC; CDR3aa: CASSWDSPPYTF
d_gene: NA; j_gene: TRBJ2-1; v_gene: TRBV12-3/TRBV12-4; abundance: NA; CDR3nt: TGTGCCAGCACCAGGGACTTGTCCTACAATGAGCAGTTCTTC; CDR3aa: CASTRDLSYNEQFF
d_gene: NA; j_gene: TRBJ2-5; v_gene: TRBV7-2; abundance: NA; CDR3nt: TGTGCCAGCAGCAAACAGCCACACCAAGAGACCCAGTACTTC; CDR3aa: CASSKQPHQETQYF
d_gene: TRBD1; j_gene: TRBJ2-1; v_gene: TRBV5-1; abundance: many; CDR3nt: TGCGCCAGCAGCTTGCTCTCAGGACAGGCTAATGAGCAGTTCTTC; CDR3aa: CASSLLSGQANEQFF
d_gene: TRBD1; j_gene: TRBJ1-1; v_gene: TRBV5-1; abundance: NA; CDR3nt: TGCGCCAGTACAGGGGCGGAGAACACTGAAGCTTTCTTT; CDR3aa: CASTGAENTEAFF
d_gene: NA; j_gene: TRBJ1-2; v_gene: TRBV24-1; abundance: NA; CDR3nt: TGTGCCACCAGTGACAACGGCAGGGCATATGGCTACACCTTC; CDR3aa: CATSDNGRAYGYTF
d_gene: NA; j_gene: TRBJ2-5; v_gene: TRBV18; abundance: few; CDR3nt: TGTGCCAGCTCCTCATCGGGGGCCTCAGAGACCCAGTACTTC; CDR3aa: CASSSSGASETQYF
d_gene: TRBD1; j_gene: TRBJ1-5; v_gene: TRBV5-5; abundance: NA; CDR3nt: TGTGCCAGCAGCTTGTGGGACAGTGGGAATCAGCCCCAGCATTTT; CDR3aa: CASSLWDSGNQPQHF